Included here is one T cell receptor beta chain sequence, with context. This clone's antigen is unknown. No base qualities exist here, and no much larger clone lies one base off it. Distinct nucleotide sequences in the sample also encode this CDR3. The germline V gene (reference sequence) provides CDR1 LGHDT and CDR2 YNNKEL. V and J are trimmed by 3 bases and 3 bases, and the gene matches miss 1 base of the junction. The CDR3 spans 15 residues, from the cysteine through the phenylalanine. Left in the record is the CDR3 DNA by itself, 45 bases read in frame from the first base. The sample belongs to a study of blood T cell repertoires in COVID-19 (dated by TCRdb to the early 2020s). The study in broad terms: Samples from collaborators originated in the United States, Italy and Spain and spanned both the acute and convalescent phases of COVID-19. Subjects who had been exposed to COVID-19, were actively infected with it, or had recovered from it provided the deeply sampled blood TCRbeta repertoires that made up the dataset. Where available, HLA class I and class II types were obtained from metadata supplied by the sample provider rather than from assay-based typing. A de-identified subject ID, COVID-19 status, age in years and sex were almost always included in the sample metadata. Samples came from the ongoing ImmuneRACE study (first 160 participants) plus 1,254 subjects from 6 global collaborators. The material from the prospective study consisted of cDNA or gDNA derived from T cells, B-cell-depleted T cells, or PBMCs. The repertoires were made available in a free public database intended to serve as a resource for research on the immune response to SARS-CoV-2.

At one collaborating source in Seattle, patients were enrolled during active infection and were followed longitudinally through the course of disease. The collaborating institutions used their own protocols to collect whole blood in K2EDTA tubes. For TCRbeta analysis, collaborators shipped samples as frozen whole blood, isolated PBMCs, or DNA extracted from either of those sample types. TCRbeta CDR3 regions were amplified from genomic DNA by means of the immunoSEQ Assay, a bias-controlled multiplex PCR. As for how the authors treated the data: The number of nucleated cells in each sample was estimated from the amplification of reference gene primers within the assay. Sequence reads were collapsed and filtered to measure the absolute abundance of every unique TCRbeta CDR3 rearrangement. For each sample, productive Simpson clonality was calculated by taking the square root of Simpson's diversity index across productive rearrangements. The source is immuneACCESS, and TCRdb retained only in-frame sequences with V and J called. Part of the clones is not carried over; for the studies checked, unresolved V genes explain less than half of this, and the remainder is unexplained. For V, J and clone size, that table is used; D and trimming come from the DNA. This sample is represented by roughly 180,000 clones; more than 75% of them were singletons. The leading ten clones occupy about 5.8% of the sample.

Beyond this particular receptor, the publication reports: Clinical and demographic metadata were provided uncurated, with the amount varying by source and participant.

The chain is encoded by TRBV3-1 (or the pseudogene TRBV3-2) joined to TRBJ1-6; TRBD1 aligns with 8 central bases. Sequences were obtained from peripheral blood. This receptor was identified in a woman aged 45-60 years with COVID-19, enrolled during active disease. The bases are TGTGCCAGCAGCCAGGGACAGGACTATAATTCACCCCTCCACTTT. Its translation reads: CASSQGQDYNSPLHF.